This entry lists 23 T cell receptor beta chains sequenced from one sample in a study of CD8 T cells in Susac syndrome. Random-hexamer reverse transcription was applied to about 0.45 to 1 ug RNA. TCRdb re-called the immunoSEQ multiplex PCR reads with MiXCR, one entry per CDR3 protein. This sample carries 90,000 to 110,000 distinct CDR3 sequences, about 95% of them seen once, and the ten largest clones take around 0.1%. Sequencing was done on a sample of CD4+ T cells from PBMCs. These receptors were taken from a human donor in good health.

The rearrangement uses TRBV5-1 and TRBJ2-7, with 11 bases that match TRBD1. V was clipped by 0 bases and J by 3 bases; unmatched bases: 5. This CDR3 spans 16 amino acids. In germline, CDR1 is SGHRS, CDR2 YFSETQ. CDR3 region: CASSLDWTGGGYEQYF. For the CDR3, the DNA is TGCGCCAGCAGCTTGGACTGGACAGGGGGCGGCTACGAGCAGTACTTC.

This rearrangement joins TRBV20-1 to TRBJ1-1, with 9 bases matching TRBD1. From germline, CDR1 is DFQATT and CDR2 SNEGSKA (reference sequence). The CDR3 runs to 15 residues. Trimming cost V 5 bases and J 6 bases; bases outside gene matches: 13. The CDR3 DNA reads as TGCAGTGCTCGACGAGACAGGGGGGATGCCGCTGAAGCTTTCTTT. Amino acids: CSARRDRGDAAEAFF.

V usage is TRBV12-3 or TRBV12-4 and J usage is TRBJ1-2, with 7 nucleotides matching TRBD1. V lost 5 bases, J lost 4 bases, and 10 bases stayed unmatched. The CDR3 sequence is 15 residues long. CDR3 in DNA: TGTGCCAGCAGTGCCTCGACAGGGTACGCCTATGGCTACACCTTC. This gives the protein CASSASTGYAYGYTF.

The chain employs TRBV20-1 and TRBJ2-7; 14 bases line up with TRBD2. The CDR3 runs 14 residues. The germline V gene encodes CDR1 DFQATT and CDR2 SNEGSKA (reference sequence). After removal of 5 bases from V and 3 bases from J, the junction contained 3 bases not matched to a gene. CDR3 bases: TGCAGTGCTGGGGGGACTAGCGGGAGCTACGAGCAGTACTTC. Translated, it gives CSAGGTSGSYEQYF.

V is TRBV28 and J is TRBJ2-1, with D tentatively TRBD2 (5 bases). There are 13 residues in the CDR3. V was trimmed by 3 bases and J by 6 bases, leaving 9 bases between them. Germline V gene lookup returns CDR1 MDHEN and CDR2 SYDVKM. The CDR3 loop is CASSFDRGNEQFF. In DNA form, the CDR3 reads TGTGCCAGCAGTTTTGATCGGGGCAATGAGCAGTTCTTC.

The chain couples TRBV12-3 or TRBV12-4 to TRBJ1-3; D unresolved. CDR3 length equals 14 residues. V lost 4 bases to trimming and J lost 8 bases, with 15 bases between them. This CDR3 is CASSYLAVEDTIYF. The CDR3 DNA reads TGTGCCAGCAGTTATCTGGCAGTTGAAGACACCATATATTTT.

The chain links TRBV6-5 to TRBJ1-2, with 8 bases lining up with TRBD1. The germline V gene has CDR1 MNHEY and CDR2 SVGAGI. The junction had 1 base not matched to a gene; V was cut back by 6 bases and J by 1 base. The CDR3 covers 13 residues. This CDR3 reads CASSRGLNYGYTF. In DNA, the CDR3 is TGTGCCAGCAGCAGGGGGCTTAACTATGGCTACACCTTC.

The rearrangement joins TRBV29-1 to TRBJ2-5, with D possibly being TRBD1 (5 bases). CDR1 is SQVTM, CDR2 ANQGSEA, per germline. The CDR3 is made up of 12 amino acids. Trimming pared 7 bases from V and 4 bases from J, leaving 13 bases between. The CDR3 sequence: CSGGRAGETQYF. The CDR3 DNA follows: TGCAGCGGGGGCCGGGCCGGAGAGACCCAGTACTTC.

V gene TRBV4-1 combines with J gene TRBJ2-3; no reliable D call. Germline CDR1 and CDR2: MGHRA and YSYEKL. This CDR3 has 13 amino acids. V was clipped by 4 bases and J by 4 bases, with 9 bases between them. This CDR3 is CASSREMADTQYF. CDR3 DNA: TGCGCCAGCAGCCGCGAAATGGCAGATACGCAGTATTTT.

The V and J genes are TRBV30 and TRBJ2-7, with TRBD1 matching 9 bases. V shed 2 bases, J shed 0 bases, and the junction held 8 bases outside the gene matches. This CDR3 is built from 16 residues. In germline, CDR1 is GTSNPN, CDR2 SVGIG (reference sequence). For the CDR3, the DNA is TGTGCCTGGAGTTCGTCGGGACAGGGCCTCTCCTACGAGCAGTACTTC. Protein: CAWSSSGQGLSYEQYF.

The V call is TRBV5-1, the J call TRBJ2-7; the D gene is possibly TRBD2 (5 bases). The CDR3 totals 12 residues. V lost 3 bases and J 7 bases, leaving 11 bases between the germline ends. Germline V gives CDR1 SGHRS, CDR2 YFSETQ. The CDR3 nucleotides are TGCGCCAGCAGCTCCAGTGAGCGGGAGCAGTACTTC. Amino acids: CASSSSEREQYF.

J is TRBJ1-6 and V is TRBV12-3 or TRBV12-4, with D possibly being TRBD1 (5 bases). V dropped 4 bases and J dropped 9 bases, with 13 bases sitting between them. The CDR3 loop spans 14 amino acids. The CDR3 nucleotides are TGTGCCAGCAGTTCTCAGTCGGGACTTTCACCCCTCCACTTT. Residues: CASSSQSGLSPLHF.

This chain links TRBV29-1 with TRBJ2-1, with unresolved D. Between the trimmed V and J ends, which lost 6 bases and 5 bases, there was a span of 11 bases. The CDR3 has 12 amino acids. The germline gives CDR1 SQVTM, CDR2 ANQGSEA. The CDR3 region is CSVFPGNNEQFF. CDR3 DNA sequence: TGCAGCGTCTTTCCCGGCAACAATGAGCAGTTCTTC.

V and J are TRBV5-1 and TRBJ1-4; 9 bases are a match to TRBD1. Trimming cost V 4 bases and J 3 bases; bases outside gene matches: 7. Germline V gives CDR1 SGHRS, CDR2 YFSETQ. This CDR3 spans 16 amino acids. The CDR3 DNA reads as TGCGCCAGCAGCCGGGGACAGGGTGCGGCTAATGAAAAACTGTTTTTT. Encoded protein: CASSRGQGAANEKLFF.

The rearrangement links TRBV3-1 to TRBJ2-2, with D tentatively TRBD1 (6 bases). The CDR3 length is 15 residues. V was trimmed by 3 bases and J by 2 bases, leaving 10 bases between them. Per the germline V gene, CDR1 is LGHDT and CDR2 is YNNKEL (reference sequence). The CDR3: CASSQWGPNTGELFF. For the CDR3, the DNA is TGTGCCAGCAGCCAGTGGGGGCCTAACACCGGGGAGCTGTTTTTT.

This chain joins TRBV6-1 and TRBJ1-1; D gene uncertain. The CDR3 loop spans 15 amino acids. V lost 6 bases and J lost 2, with 16 bases in between. Germline-derived CDR1 and CDR2 are MNHNS and SASEGT. CDR3 sequence (DNA): TGTGCCAGCAGGCCAAATAAGGTACCAAACACTGAAGCTTTCTTT. Translating gives CASRPNKVPNTEAFF.

The chain employs TRBV29-1 and TRBJ1-1; no clear D gene. V lost 3 bases and J lost 1, with 6 bases in between. Germline CDR1 and CDR2: SQVTM and ANQGSEA. The CDR3 contains 12 residues. In DNA, the CDR3 is TGCAGCGTTGAGGCACCGAACACTGAAGCTTTCTTT. It is translated as CSVEAPNTEAFF.

The rearrangement links TRBV12-3 or TRBV12-4 to TRBJ1-1, with 9 bases identical to TRBD1. V gave up 1 base and J gave up 4 bases; unmatched junction bases: 4. There are 15 residues in the CDR3. CDR3 in DNA: TGTGCCAGCAGTTTAGACTCGACAGGGGGCACTGAAGCTTTCTTT. Encoded protein: CASSLDSTGGTEAFF.

The rearrangement links TRBV12-3 or TRBV12-4 to TRBJ2-1, with D unclear. CDR3 length: 14 amino acids. V was trimmed by 6 bases and J by 0 bases, leaving 9 bases between them. As DNA, the CDR3 is TGTGCCAGCAGCCAGACCAGCTCCTACAATGAGCAGTTCTTC. It specifies CASSQTSSYNEQFF.

V usage is TRBV12-3 or TRBV12-4 and J usage is TRBJ1-5, with 8 bases matching TRBD1. The J segment lost 3 bases and the V segment lost 1 base, leaving 2 bases of the junction unmatched. There are 15 residues in the CDR3. CDR3 DNA sequence: TGTGCCAGCAGTTTAGACAGGGGGTTCAATCAGCCCCAGCATTTT. It codes for CASSLDRGFNQPQHF.

This clonotype has just one count. The V gene is TRBV6-2 or TRBV6-3, the J gene TRBJ2-2; 7 positions agree with TRBD1. The J segment lost 8 bases and the V segment lost 6 bases, leaving 15 bases of the junction unmatched. The CDR3 runs to 16 residues. Germline assignment: CDR1 MNHEY and CDR2 SVGEGT. CDR3 residues: CASRNVLTGSEGELFF. For the CDR3, the DNA is TGTGCCAGCAGGAACGTTTTGACAGGGTCCGAGGGGGAGCTGTTTTTT.

The chain links TRBV18 to TRBJ2-1, with D perhaps TRBD1 (6 bases). Germline V gene lookup returns CDR1 KGHSH and CDR2 LQKENI. Trimming left V 0 bases short and J 12 bases short, with 15 bases between. CDR3 length equals 14 residues. The CDR3 coding sequence is TGTGCCAGCTCACCACCACGGGACACAGGAGCGCAGTTCTTC. This gives the protein CASSPPRDTGAQFF.

V and J are TRBV29-1 and TRBJ2-1; maybe TRBD1 (5 bases). Germline-derived CDR1 and CDR2 are SQVTM and ANQGSEA. This CDR3 is 14 amino acids long. Trimming shortened V by 4 bases and J by 2 bases, and 12 bases separated the two germline ends. The CDR3 loop reads CSVGNRTTYNEQFF. CDR3 sequence (DNA): TGCAGCGTTGGGAACAGGACAACCTACAATGAGCAGTTCTTC.